This is a list of T cell receptor beta chains from one sample in a study of blood T cell repertoires in COVID-19. The assay was immunoSEQ multiplex PCR, and TCRdb's table has in-frame clones only and misses some. The table includes 95,000 to 150,000 clones, roughly 80% detected once. The sample comprised peripheral blood. The receptor set was obtained from a human donor in a cohort sampled during active COVID-19. Both conserved end residues are part of each CDR3. D genes are given only for firm matches. Clone size is shown for a subset of rows, as once, few, many or a class of expanded clone.

d_call	v_call	clone_size	j_call	cdr3_nt	cdr3_aa
NA	TRBV27	once	TRBJ2-2	TGTGCCAGCAGTCCCCATCCGATAGGGGGTGGGACCGGGGAGCTGTTTTTT	CASSPHPIGGGTGELFF
TRBD1	TRBV27	NA	TRBJ1-2	TGTGCCACCCGGACAGGGACTAACTATGGCTACACCTTC	CATRTGTNYGYTF
TRBD1	TRBV3-1/TRBV3-2	NA	TRBJ1-2	TGTGCCAGCAGCTACCCACCGGGACAGGGGGCTCATGGCTACACCTTC	CASSYPPGQGAHGYTF
NA	TRBV19	NA	TRBJ1-1	TGTGCCAGTAGTAAGGGCAGGGTGAACACTGAAGCTTTCTTT	CASSKGRVNTEAFF
TRBD1	TRBV28	once	TRBJ1-1	TGTGCCAGCAGCATGGACAGGGTGGTCACTGAAGCTTTCTTT	CASSMDRVVTEAFF
TRBD2	TRBV18	few	TRBJ2-7	TGTGCCAGCTCACCTAGCGGGGGGGCACGCGAGCAGTACTTC	CASSPSGGAREQYF
NA	TRBV5-1	NA	TRBJ1-1	TGCGCCAGCAGCTTGGACTGGGGGGCTGAAGCTTTCTTT	CASSLDWGAEAFF
NA	TRBV9	NA	TRBJ2-7	TGTGCCAGCAGCGTAGGGGACAAGGCCTACGAGCAGTACTTC	CASSVGDKAYEQYF
NA	TRBV12-3/TRBV12-4	NA	TRBJ1-1	TGTGCCAGCAGTACCATACGGGAGACTGAAGCTTTCTTT	CASSTIRETEAFF
NA	TRBV9	NA	TRBJ2-7	TGTGCCAGCAGCACAGGCCAGGGGCTGGGCATCTACGAGCAGTACTTC	CASSTGQGLGIYEQYF
NA	TRBV14	NA	TRBJ1-1	TGTGCCAGCAGCCAAGATCTAATCACTGAAGCTTTCTTT	CASSQDLITEAFF
NA	TRBV12-3/TRBV12-4	NA	TRBJ1-2	TGTGCCAGCAGTTTTGGCCAGAACTATGGCTACACCTTC	CASSFGQNYGYTF
NA	TRBV28	NA	TRBJ1-5	TGTGCCAGCAGTTTGGTAGGAGGGGTTCAGCCCCAGCATTTT	CASSLVGGVQPQHF
NA	TRBV19	NA	TRBJ1-5	TGTGCCAGTACCACAGGGACGTACGGCAATCAGCCCCAGCATTTT	CASTTGTYGNQPQHF
NA	TRBV27	few	TRBJ2-2	TGTGCCAGCAGCCTGGACTACCCCGGGGAGCTGTTTTTT	CASSLDYPGELFF
NA	TRBV2	NA	TRBJ2-7	TGTGCCAGCAGCTTTCGGGGAGGAGCCTACGAGCAGTACTTC	CASSFRGGAYEQYF
TRBD2	TRBV5-1	NA	TRBJ2-7	TGCGCCAGCAGCTTGGTGGCGGGAGGTAGCTCCTACGAGCAGTACTTC	CASSLVAGGSSYEQYF
TRBD1	TRBV2	once	TRBJ2-7	TGTGCCAGCGAGCGGGACAGGGTGTCCTACGAGCAGTACTTC	CASERDRVSYEQYF
NA	TRBV12-3/TRBV12-4	NA	TRBJ2-7	TGTGCCAGCAGTTCCAGTTACTACGAGCAGTACTTC	CASSSSYYEQYF
TRBD1	TRBV4-1	once	TRBJ2-7	TGCGCCAGCAGCCAGGCGACAGGGACCCCCTACGAGCAGTACTTC	CASSQATGTPYEQYF
TRBD2	TRBV7-9	NA	TRBJ2-7	TGTGCCAGCAGCTTAGCTGGGGACTACTCCTACGAGCAGTACTTC	CASSLAGDYSYEQYF
NA	TRBV28	NA	TRBJ1-5	TGTGCCAGCAGTTTACTAGTTACGGGGCCCCAGCATTTT	CASSLLVTGPQHF
TRBD2	TRBV6-6	NA	TRBJ2-5	TGTGCCAGCAGTTACCGGATAGCGGGGGGGGAAGAGACCCAGTACTTC	CASSYRIAGGEETQYF
NA	TRBV3-1/TRBV3-2	NA	TRBJ2-7	TGTGCCAGCAGCCAAGATCTAGGACACCTCTACGAGCAGTACTTC	CASSQDLGHLYEQYF
TRBD2	TRBV11-2	few	TRBJ2-5	TGTGCCAGCAGCCTCTGGGTCGAGGGAGGGGAGACCCAGTACTTC	CASSLWVEGGETQYF
NA	TRBV6-6	NA	TRBJ1-1	TGTGCCAGCAGGGTTGTTACAGGGTCGGACACTGAAGCTTTCTTT	CASRVVTGSDTEAFF
NA	TRBV29-1	few	TRBJ1-2	TGCAGCGTCCTAAATTCGGGGATTGACGGCTACACCTTC	CSVLNSGIDGYTF
NA	TRBV28	NA	TRBJ2-7	TGTGCCAGCAGTCTCACAGGGACCTACGAGCAGTACTTC	CASSLTGTYEQYF
NA	TRBV11-2	NA	TRBJ1-2	TGTGCCAGCAGCCAAAAGCGGACGTGGAACTATGGCTACACCTTC	CASSQKRTWNYGYTF
TRBD1	TRBV5-1	NA	TRBJ2-7	TGCGCCAGCAGCTTGGGAGGGACAGGTGTCGAGCAGTACTTC	CASSLGGTGVEQYF
NA	TRBV5-5	once	TRBJ2-7	TGTGCCAGCAGCGTCCAGGTGAACTACGAGCAGTACTTC	CASSVQVNYEQYF
TRBD2	TRBV18	NA	TRBJ2-3	TGTGCCAGCTCACCACTCTCTTCGACTAGCGGGACAGATACGCAGTATTTT	CASSPLSSTSGTDTQYF
TRBD2	TRBV9	NA	TRBJ2-7	TGTGCCAGCAGCGTGAGTAGCGGGGGATCTTACGAGCAGTACTTC	CASSVSSGGSYEQYF
NA	TRBV5-1	NA	TRBJ2-1	TGCGCCAGCAGCTTGGTGGGGGGGCCTTTGAATGAGCAGTTCTTC	CASSLVGGPLNEQFF
NA	TRBV5-1	NA	TRBJ1-5	TGCGCCAGCAGCTTGAAGTGGCAAGAGCCCCAGCATTTT	CASSLKWQEPQHF
NA	TRBV27	NA	TRBJ2-7	TGTGCCAGCAGTGCGGGACAGTACTACGAGCAGTACTTC	CASSAGQYYEQYF
TRBD2	TRBV5-3	NA	TRBJ2-2	TGTGCCAGAAGCTCCGAGCGGGAGCTCCACCTGAACACCGGGGAGCTGTTTTTT	CARSSERELHLNTGELFF
NA	TRBV24-1	NA	TRBJ2-7	TGTGCCACCAGTGCCCCCGGCAGTTACAGGTACGAGCAGTACTTC	CATSAPGSYRYEQYF
NA	TRBV9	NA	TRBJ1-1	TGTGCCAGCAGCAAAAGGGGGGGAAGGGACACTGAAGCTTTCTTT	CASSKRGGRDTEAFF
TRBD1	TRBV7-2	NA	TRBJ2-7	TGTGCCAGCAGCCCATTCTGGGGACAGCCCTCCGAGCAGTACTTC	CASSPFWGQPSEQYF
TRBD1	TRBV5-5	NA	TRBJ1-1	TGTGCCAGCAGCTTGGACGACAGGGGGCACACTGAAGCTTTCTTT	CASSLDDRGHTEAFF
NA	TRBV5-1	NA	TRBJ1-5	TGCGCCAGCTCTGAGGCGGATAATCAGCCCCAGCATTTT	CASSEADNQPQHF
TRBD1	TRBV6-5	NA	TRBJ2-7	TGTGCCAGCAGTCGGGGACAGGCAGGATCCTACGAGCAGTACTTC	CASSRGQAGSYEQYF
NA	TRBV28	NA	TRBJ1-3	TGTGCCAGCAGTTCCGAGGGCATCTCTGGAAACACCATATATTTT	CASSSEGISGNTIYF
TRBD2	TRBV20-1	NA	TRBJ2-7	TGCAGTGCTAGTCTTAGCGGGACCTACGAGCAGTACTTC	CSASLSGTYEQYF
NA	TRBV25-1	few	TRBJ1-1	TGTGCCAGCACCCAGCGTAGTCCCACTGAAGCTTTCTTT	CASTQRSPTEAFF
TRBD1	TRBV5-4	NA	TRBJ1-2	TGTGCCAGCAGCCTGGGTGTGACAGGGAACTATGGCTACACCTTC	CASSLGVTGNYGYTF
NA	TRBV4-2	NA	TRBJ1-4	TGTGCCAGCAGCAAAGACTGGCGGGGGGTGGAAAAACTGTTTTTT	CASSKDWRGVEKLFF